A single sample gave rise to the 23 T cell receptor beta chains below, sequenced in a study of blood T cells in healthy people across ages. A second PCR, run for roughly 6 to 11 cycles, used a sample-barcoded 5' primer plus a J-beta primer mix. TCRdb independently ran MiXCR on the 5' RACE reads; one entry per CDR3 protein. The data hold 1.5 million or so distinct CDR3 sequences, with 35% to 45% observed a single time. Material: blood. These receptors all come from a woman between 18 and 29 years old in good health.

This chain uses TRBV7-9 with TRBJ1-2; TRBD1 is a possible D gene (5 bases). The length of the CDR3 is 16 residues. Deletions cut 4 bases from V and 0 bases from J, with 15 bases between. Germline CDR1 reads SEHNR; CDR2 reads FQNEAQ (reference sequence). For the CDR3, the DNA is TGTGCCAGCAGCTCCGGACAAACTACTACTAACTATGGCTACACCTTC. As protein: CASSSGQTTTNYGYTF.

This clonotype was observed a handful of times. This chain connects TRBV7-9 to TRBJ2-1; D may be TRBD1 (6 bases). V was shortened by 9 bases and J by 7 bases, with 13 bases between the two germline ends. The CDR3 loop spans 12 amino acids. Germline loops: CDR1 SEHNR, CDR2 FQNEAQ (reference sequence). As DNA, the CDR3 is TGTGCCAGACAGGGAAAAGGAAATGAGCAGTTCTTC. This gives the protein CARQGKGNEQFF. Full variable domain (missing parts from reference TRBV7-9 and TRBJ2-1): DTGVSQNPRHKITKRGQNVTFRCDPISEHNRLYWYRQTLGQGPEFLTYFQNEAQLEKSRLLSDRFSAERPKGSFSTLEIQRTEQGDSAMYLCARQGKGNEQFFGPGTRLTVL.

CDR3 loop: CSASGLAGDTQYF. Here the CDR3 DNA reads TGCAGTGCTAGTGGACTAGCGGGCGATACGCAGTATTTT. The V and J genes are TRBV20-1 and TRBJ2-3; 11 bases are a match to TRBD2. This CDR3 region has 13 residues. Germline trimming cut 3 bases from V and 6 bases from J; bases unmatched to any gene: 2. The germline V gene encodes CDR1 DFQATT and CDR2 SNEGSKA (reference sequence).

This chain connects TRBV6-2 or TRBV6-3 to TRBJ2-3; 10 nucleotides line up with TRBD2. The length of the CDR3 is 13 residues. V lost 7 bases and J lost 12; bases outside the gene matches: 10. Per the germline V gene, CDR1 is MNHEY and CDR2 is SVGEGT. CDR3 protein: CASNPSSGGGQYF. In DNA, the CDR3 is TGTGCCAGCAATCCCTCTAGCGGGGGAGGCCAGTATTTT.

The J gene is TRBJ1-1, the V gene TRBV6-5, with TRBD1 matching over 8 bases. From germline, CDR1 is MNHEY and CDR2 SVGAGI. After removal of 6 bases from V and 0 bases from J, the junction contained 9 bases not matched to a gene. This CDR3 has 16 residues. CDR3 in amino acids: CASRDGQGHLNTEAFF. DNA for the CDR3: TGTGCCAGCAGGGATGGACAGGGCCATCTGAACACTGAAGCTTTCTTT.

The rearrangement joins TRBV2 to TRBJ2-7, with D perhaps given as TRBD1 or TRBD2 (5 bases each). The V and J ends lost 7 bases and 0 bases respectively, with 19 bases between them. The CDR3 length is 16 residues. Germline lookup yields CDR1 SNHLY and CDR2 FYNNEI. Here the CDR3 reads CASIRGAALSSYEQYF. In nucleotides, the CDR3 is TGTGCCAGCATTAGGGGAGCAGCTCTCAGCTCCTACGAGCAGTACTTC.

This clonotype was counted a few times. The rearrangement joins TRBV7-9 to TRBJ2-7, with D tentatively TRBD1 or TRBD2 (5 bases each). V lost 2 bases to trimming and J lost 0 bases, with 17 bases between them. The CDR3 consists of 17 residues. Germline loops: CDR1 SEHNR, CDR2 FQNEAQ (reference sequence). CDR3: CASSLFLWDESSYEQYF. The CDR3 DNA reads TGTGCCAGCAGCTTATTTCTATGGGACGAGAGCTCCTACGAGCAGTACTTC.

This rearrangement joins TRBV20-1 to TRBJ2-5, with D perhaps matching TRBD1 (5 bases). From germline, CDR1 is DFQATT and CDR2 SNEGSKA (reference sequence). Trimming removed 3 bases from V and 5 bases from J, with 13 bases in between. The CDR3 extends over 13 amino acids. This CDR3 reads CSARGPAGETQYF. The CDR3 nucleotides are TGCAGTGCTAGGGGCCCTGCAGGGGAGACCCAGTACTTC.

This clonotype was counted once. The chain uses TRBV20-1 and TRBJ2-2; D unresolved. Germline-derived CDR1 and CDR2 are DFQATT and SNEGSKA (reference sequence). The CDR3 loop spans 13 amino acids. V shed 3 bases and J shed 2 bases, with 7 bases lying between them. The CDR3 sequence: CSASRFNTGELFF. The CDR3 DNA is TGCAGTGCTAGCCGGTTCAACACCGGGGAGCTGTTTTTT.

The V gene is TRBV20-1, the J gene TRBJ2-7, with no clear D. The V and J ends lost 4 bases and 3 bases respectively, with 19 bases between them. The length of the CDR3 is 15 residues. The germline CDR1 and CDR2 sequences are DFQATT and SNEGSKA (reference sequence). DNA for the CDR3: TGCAGTGCTACCGGCGGTGATTTCGGGTTCTACGAGCAGTACTTC. It specifies CSATGGDFGFYEQYF.

The sample holds a few counts of this clonotype. The V and J genes are TRBV20-1 and TRBJ1-2, with D uncertain. The CDR3 has 13 residues. Germline V gene data show CDR1 as DFQATT and CDR2 as SNEGSKA (reference sequence). Trimming cost V 6 bases and J 0 bases, with 11 bases left between them. This chain's CDR3 is CSAATAANYGYTF. The CDR3 DNA follows: TGCAGTGCCGCGACGGCCGCTAACTATGGCTACACCTTC.

This clonotype was detected many times. The chain uses TRBV5-1 and TRBJ1-1; TRBD1 is a possible D gene (6 bases). There are 14 residues in the CDR3. Germline V CDR1 and CDR2: SGHRS, YFSETQ. V shed 1 base and J shed 4 bases, with 11 bases lying between them. DNA of the CDR3: TGCGCCAGCAGCTTGCTGGGGGCCGTCACTGAAGCTTTCTTT. Amino acid sequence: CASSLLGAVTEAFF.

V is TRBV7-3 and J is TRBJ2-1; D may be TRBD1 or TRBD2 (5 bases each). V lost 4 bases and J 2 bases, leaving 15 bases between the germline ends. Germline V gene sequence: CDR1 SGHTA, CDR2 FQGTGA. The CDR3 has 16 amino acids. CDR3 DNA sequence: TGTGCCAGCAGCTCGGCCGGGACCCGACCCTACAATGAGCAGTTCTTC. It yields the protein CASSSAGTRPYNEQFF.

This chain links TRBV5-6 with TRBJ2-2; the match to TRBD1 covers 9 bases. CDR1 and CDR2 from the germline V gene are SGHDT and YYEEEE. Trimming cost V 4 bases and J 4 bases; bases outside gene matches: 8. The CDR3 is 16 amino acids. As DNA, the CDR3 is TGTGCCAGCAGCCAAACCGGGACAGGGCCCACCGGGGAGCTGTTTTTT. It encodes CASSQTGTGPTGELFF.

This clonotype has a count of ten or more. DNA of the CDR3: TGTGCCAGCAGCGCTCACCGACCGAACAATGAGCAGTTCTTC. The encoded protein is CASSAHRPNNEQFF. This sequence joins TRBV7-9 and TRBJ2-1, with D unresolved. From germline, CDR1 is SEHNR and CDR2 FQNEAQ (reference sequence). Trimming removed 5 bases at V and 5 bases at J, with 13 bases between. The CDR3 totals 14 residues.

The gene calls are TRBV5-6 and TRBJ1-2; D gene uncertain. The ends were cut back, 2 bases at V and 9 bases at J, with 14 bases in the middle. Germline V gene lookup returns CDR1 SGHDT and CDR2 YYEEEE. The CDR3 runs 13 residues. In DNA, the CDR3 is TGTGCCAGCAGCTTTGGAATGTCAGGCAGCTACACCTTC. Translation: CASSFGMSGSYTF.

This clonotype has a handful of counts. V usage is TRBV6-5 and J usage is TRBJ2-3; D is unclear. From germline, CDR1 is MNHEY and CDR2 SVGAGI. This CDR3 is built from 11 residues. The CDR3 loop is CAASTTDTQYF. The CDR3 DNA reads TGTGCTGCCAGCACCACAGATACGCAGTATTTT.

A few counts support this clonotype. The chain employs TRBV2 and TRBJ2-5, with 7 bases aligning to TRBD2. The CDR3 runs 12 residues. After removal of 6 bases from V and 3 bases from J, the junction contained 1 base not matched to a gene. The germline V gene encodes CDR1 SNHLY and CDR2 FYNNEI. CDR3 in DNA: TGTGCCAGCAGAGCGGGAAAAGAGACCCAGTACTTC. Translation: CASRAGKETQYF.

This clonotype was detected only a few times. The V call is TRBV12-3 or TRBV12-4, the J call TRBJ2-7; TRBD2 agrees at 10 bases. The CDR3 consists of 14 residues. Trimming took 7 bases from V and 8 from J; bases not matched to a gene: 11. CDR3 sequence: CASTSSGRGAQQYF. CDR3 nucleotide sequence: TGTGCCAGCACCTCCAGCGGGAGGGGGGCTCAGCAGTACTTC.

In this sample, this clonotype turned up a few times. The chain joins TRBV10-1 to TRBJ2-5; 8 nucleotides line up with TRBD2. This CDR3 has 16 residues. Germline loops: CDR1 WNHNN, CDR2 SYGVQD (reference sequence). V trimming: 4 bases; J trimming: 5 bases; junction bases outside the gene matches: 12. CDR3: CASSAEPLAGRETQYF. CDR3 nucleotide sequence: TGCGCCAGCAGTGCCGAACCGCTAGCGGGTAGGGAGACCCAGTACTTC.

This chain joins TRBV29-1 and TRBJ2-4; D may be TRBD1 (6 bases). Germline CDR1 reads SQVTM; CDR2 reads ANQGSEA. The V gene lost 4 bases and the J gene lost 13 bases, with 23 bases spanning the gap. There are 14 residues in the CDR3. The CDR3 DNA sequence: TGCAGCGTTGCAGGGGCATGGGGACACGATGAGCAGTACTTC. Amino acids: CSVAGAWGHDEQYF.

The chain joins TRBV3-1 to TRBJ2-7; 10 bases agree with TRBD1. CDR1 and CDR2 (germline): LGHDT, YNNKEL (reference sequence). This CDR3 is built from 17 residues. Unmatched junction bases numbered 15, after V lost 3 bases and J lost 7 bases. This CDR3 reads CASSHDEGDRGYNEQYF. CDR3 DNA: TGTGCCAGCAGCCACGACGAGGGGGACAGGGGATACAATGAGCAGTACTTC.

This clonotype was counted many times. The chain joins TRBV20-1 to TRBJ2-7; D is uncertain. Trimming removed 1 base from V and 0 bases from J, with 7 bases in between. The CDR3 is made up of 13 amino acids. CDR1 and CDR2 from the germline V gene are DFQATT and SNEGSKA (reference sequence). CDR3 in amino acids: CSARVPSSYEQYF. The CDR3 DNA sequence: TGCAGTGCTAGAGTCCCTAGCTCCTACGAGCAGTACTTC.